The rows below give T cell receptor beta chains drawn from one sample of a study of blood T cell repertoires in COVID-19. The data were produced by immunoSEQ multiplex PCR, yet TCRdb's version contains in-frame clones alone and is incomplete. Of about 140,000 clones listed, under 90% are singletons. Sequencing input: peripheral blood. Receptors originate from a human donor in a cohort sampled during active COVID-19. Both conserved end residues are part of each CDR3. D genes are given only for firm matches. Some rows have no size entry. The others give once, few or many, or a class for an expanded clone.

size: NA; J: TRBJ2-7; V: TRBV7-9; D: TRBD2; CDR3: CASSPALGLAGNYEQYF; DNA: TGTGCCAGCAGCCCGGCTCTAGGGCTAGCGGGTAATTACGAGCAGTACTTC
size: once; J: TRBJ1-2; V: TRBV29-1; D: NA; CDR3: CSVGGAGANYGYTF; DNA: TGCAGCGTCGGGGGGGCAGGAGCTAACTATGGCTACACCTTC
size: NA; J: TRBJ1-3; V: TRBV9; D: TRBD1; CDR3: CASSQRGDRGGNTIYF; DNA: TGTGCCAGCAGCCAACGGGGCGACAGGGGCGGAAACACCATATATTTT
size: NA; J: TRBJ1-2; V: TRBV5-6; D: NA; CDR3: CASSFATLAYGYTF; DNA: TGTGCCAGCAGCTTTGCCACCCTAGCCTATGGCTACACCTTC
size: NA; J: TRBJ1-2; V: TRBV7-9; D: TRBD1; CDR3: CASSKMSTGGAGYTF; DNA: TGTGCCAGCAGCAAAATGTCGACAGGGGGCGCCGGCTACACCTTC
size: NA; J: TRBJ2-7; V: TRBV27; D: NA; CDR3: CASSLSPYTYEQYF; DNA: TGTGCCAGCAGTTTAAGTCCCTATACCTACGAGCAGTACTTC
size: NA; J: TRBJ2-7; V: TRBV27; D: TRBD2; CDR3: CASSLSPKTSGRAYEQYF; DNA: TGTGCCAGCAGTTTATCCCCGAAGACTAGCGGGAGGGCCTACGAGCAGTACTTC
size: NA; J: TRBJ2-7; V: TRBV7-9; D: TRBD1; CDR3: CASSPPSRGHLSEQYF; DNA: TGTGCCAGCAGCCCCCCCTCCAGGGGGCACTTATCCGAGCAGTACTTC
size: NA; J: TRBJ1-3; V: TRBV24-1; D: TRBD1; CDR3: CATSAPGGLSGNTIYF; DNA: TGTGCCACCAGTGCCCCAGGGGGCCTCTCTGGAAACACCATATATTTT
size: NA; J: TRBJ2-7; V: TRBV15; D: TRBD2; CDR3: CATSRDVLAGDEQYF; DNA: TGTGCCACCAGCAGAGATGTGCTAGCGGGAGACGAGCAGTACTTC
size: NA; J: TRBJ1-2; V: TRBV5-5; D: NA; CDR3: CASSLLGHGGWYGYTF; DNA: TGTGCCAGCAGCTTGTTAGGACATGGGGGGTGGTATGGCTACACCTTC
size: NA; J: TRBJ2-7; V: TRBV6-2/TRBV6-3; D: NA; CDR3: CASSRTVAPYEQYF; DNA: TGTGCCAGCAGTCGGACAGTCGCCCCCTACGAGCAGTACTTC
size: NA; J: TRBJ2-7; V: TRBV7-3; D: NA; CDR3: CASSFGQGPYEQYF; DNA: TGTGCCAGCAGCTTCGGGCAGGGTCCCTACGAGCAGTACTTC
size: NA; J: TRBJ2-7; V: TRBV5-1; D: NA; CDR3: CASNRDDAGSYEQYF; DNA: TGCGCCAGCAACAGAGACGACGCAGGCTCCTACGAGCAGTACTTC
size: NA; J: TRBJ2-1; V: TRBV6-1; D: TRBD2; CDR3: CASSDPLAGGDFDNEQFF; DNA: TGTGCCAGCAGTGACCCCCTAGCGGGAGGTGATTTCGACAATGAGCAGTTCTTC
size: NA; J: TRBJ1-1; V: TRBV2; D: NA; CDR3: CASNLQGSTEAFF; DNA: TGTGCCAGCAATTTACAGGGATCCACTGAAGCTTTCTTT
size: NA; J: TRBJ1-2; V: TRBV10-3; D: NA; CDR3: CAISESARQLYGYTF; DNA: TGTGCCATCAGTGAGTCAGCGAGACAGTTGTATGGCTACACCTTC
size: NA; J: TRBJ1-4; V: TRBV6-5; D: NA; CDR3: CASRGGPATNEKLFF; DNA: TGTGCCAGCCGCGGGGGGCCCGCAACTAATGAAAAACTGTTTTTT